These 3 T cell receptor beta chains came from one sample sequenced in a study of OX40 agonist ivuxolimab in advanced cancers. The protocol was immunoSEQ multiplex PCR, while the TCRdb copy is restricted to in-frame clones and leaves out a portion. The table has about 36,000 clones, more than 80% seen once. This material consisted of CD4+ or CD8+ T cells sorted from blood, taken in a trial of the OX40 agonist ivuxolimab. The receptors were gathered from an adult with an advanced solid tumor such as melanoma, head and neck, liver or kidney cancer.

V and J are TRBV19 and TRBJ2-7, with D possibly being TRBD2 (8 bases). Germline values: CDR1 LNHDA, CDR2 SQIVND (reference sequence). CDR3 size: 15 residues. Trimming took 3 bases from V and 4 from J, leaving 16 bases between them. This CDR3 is CASSISGGGDYEQYF. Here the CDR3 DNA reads TGTGCCAGTAGTATCTCGGGAGGGGGCGATTACGAGCAGTACTTC.

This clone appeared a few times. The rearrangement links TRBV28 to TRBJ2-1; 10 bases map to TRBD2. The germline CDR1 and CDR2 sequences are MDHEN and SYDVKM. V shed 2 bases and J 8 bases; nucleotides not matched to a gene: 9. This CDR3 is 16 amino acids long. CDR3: CASSLRLAGEGDEQFF. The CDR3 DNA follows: TGTGCCAGCAGTTTACGGCTAGCGGGAGAGGGCGATGAGCAGTTCTTC.

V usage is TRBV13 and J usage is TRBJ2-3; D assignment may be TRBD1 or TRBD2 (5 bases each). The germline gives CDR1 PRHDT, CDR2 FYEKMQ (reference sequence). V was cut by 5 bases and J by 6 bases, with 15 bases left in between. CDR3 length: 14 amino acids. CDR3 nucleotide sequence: TGTGCCAGCAGCACTTCCTCTGAGGGGGATACGCAGTATTTT. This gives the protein CASSTSSEGDTQYF.